The entry that follows covers one T cell receptor beta chain sequence. Each UMI, carrying a 6-nucleotide sample barcode, came from template switching. TCRdb reprocessed the 5' RACE reads and keeps a single row for each CDR3 protein, giving no DNA. Here the sample table reports about 300,000 distinct CDR3 sequences. The sample originates from a study of monozygotic twins with inflammatory bowel disease. The germline gives CDR1 MNHEY, CDR2 SMNVEV (reference sequence). The CDR3 sequence is 16 residues long. The TCR was taken from a human donor with ulcerative colitis or Crohn's disease, or a healthy co-twin of an affected twin (not recorded which). The rearrangement uses TRBV27 and TRBJ1-4. Sequenced input: blood. The CDR3: CASSLSPGATNEKLFF.